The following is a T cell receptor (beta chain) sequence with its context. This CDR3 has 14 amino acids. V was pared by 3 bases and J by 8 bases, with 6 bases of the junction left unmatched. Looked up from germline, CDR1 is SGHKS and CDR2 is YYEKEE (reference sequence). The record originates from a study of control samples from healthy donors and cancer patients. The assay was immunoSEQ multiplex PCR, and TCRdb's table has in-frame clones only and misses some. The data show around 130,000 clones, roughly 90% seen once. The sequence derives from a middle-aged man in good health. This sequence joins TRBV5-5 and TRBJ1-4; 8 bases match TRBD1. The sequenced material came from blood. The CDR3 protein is CASSSGQGGEKLFF. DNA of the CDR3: TGTGCCAGCAGCTCCGGACAGGGAGGGGAAAAACTGTTTTTT.